Sequencing of this T cell receptor beta chain was carried out in a study of cytotoxic CD8 clonotypes in ibrutinib-treated CLL. The study, taken as a whole, reports: Public clonotypes, found uncommonly, either contracted or stayed stable on treatment.

Measured with immunoSEQ multiplex PCR; TCRdb has only the in-frame clones, and not every one. The table has some 93,000 clones, around 73% seen once. The CDR3 runs 14 residues. Germline CDR1 is MRHNA and CDR2 is SNTAGT. The V end was cut by 0 bases, the J end by 2 bases, with 8 bases between. On this clone itself: The antigen remains undetermined.

The rearrangement links TRBV6-4 to TRBJ2-7; D call uncertain. The sequence derives from a human donor with chronic lymphocytic leukemia. The source material was PBMCs, sampled after 12 months of ibrutinib treatment. CDR3 coding DNA: TGTGCCAGCAGTGACTCCTTCCCCCCCTACGAGCAGTACTTC. It specifies CASSDSFPPYEQYF.